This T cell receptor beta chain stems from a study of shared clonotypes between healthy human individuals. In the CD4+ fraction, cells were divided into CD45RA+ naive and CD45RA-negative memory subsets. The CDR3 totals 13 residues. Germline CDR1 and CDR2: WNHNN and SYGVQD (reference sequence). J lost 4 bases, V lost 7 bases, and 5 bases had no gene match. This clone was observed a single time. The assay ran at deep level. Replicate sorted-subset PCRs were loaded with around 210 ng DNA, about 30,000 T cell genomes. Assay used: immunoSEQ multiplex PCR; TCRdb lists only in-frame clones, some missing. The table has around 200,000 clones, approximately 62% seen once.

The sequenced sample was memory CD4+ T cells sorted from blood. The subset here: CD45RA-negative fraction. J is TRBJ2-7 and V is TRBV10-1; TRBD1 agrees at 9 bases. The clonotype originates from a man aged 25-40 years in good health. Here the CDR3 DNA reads TGCGCCAGCATTGGGACAGGGAGATACGAGCAGTACTTC. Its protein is CASIGTGRYEQYF.